This TCR beta chain was sequenced in a study of cytomegalovirus exposure and HLA in healthy donors. Details on this clone: Antigen unknown.

Primers for the PCR totalled 60 Vbeta and 13 Jbeta. Clones were read by immunoSEQ multiplex PCR, and TCRdb kept only the in-frame ones, dropping some. The repertoire holds some 170,000 clones, with over 80% as singletons. After removal of 1 base from V and 3 bases from J, the junction contained 4 bases not matched to a gene. The germline gives CDR1 SGHNT, CDR2 YYREEE (reference sequence). CDR3 length equals 15 residues. Findings of the study overall: Later on, an analysis tied approximately 15,000 TCR beta sequences to HLA alleles at 0.05 false discovery rate.

Sequenced input: PBMCs. V usage is TRBV5-4 and J usage is TRBJ2-1, with 7 bases fitting TRBD2. The clonotype comes from a girl under 18 in good health and CMV-seropositive. The chain's CDR3 is CASSLSWGGYNEQFF. In nucleotides, the CDR3 is TGTGCCAGCAGCTTGTCGTGGGGGGGCTACAATGAGCAGTTCTTC.